This T cell receptor (beta chain) was identified during a study of blood T cell repertoires in COVID-19. For the study at large: Both acute and convalescent COVID-19 samples were obtained from the United States, Italy and Spain.

This clone was observed a few times. As processed by the authors: Amplification of reference gene primers provided the estimated nucleated cell counts. Using immunoSEQ multiplex PCR, the repertoire was profiled, and TCRdb retains in-frame clones only, with some absent. V and J calls and clone size are those listed in that table; D and trimming were worked out from the DNA. The sample consists of about 400,000 clones, 80% to 90% of them appearing once. The study recruited people aged about 18 to 95 years across approximately 25 US areas. Sequenced input: PBMCs or T cells enriched from blood (not recorded which). The clonotype originates from a woman aged 50 to 60 who had recovered from COVID-19.

DNA of the CDR3: TGTGCCAGCAGTGAAGATCCAGGGTACGATGGCTACACCTTC. Translated: CASSEDPGYDGYTF. The chain joins TRBV6-4 to TRBJ1-2; D may be TRBD1 (5 bases). This CDR3 is built from 14 residues. V was pared by 3 bases and J by 6 bases, with 14 bases between. Germline CDR1 and CDR2: MRHNA and SNTAGT.